Below, 9 T cell receptor beta chains from the same sample are listed, as sequenced in a study of blood T cell repertoires in COVID-19. Measured with immunoSEQ multiplex PCR; TCRdb has only the in-frame clones, and not every one. The table lists around 260,000 clones, 80% to 85% of them singletons, with approximately 14% in the top ten. Sequencing input: peripheral blood. These receptors were collected from a person aged 65-85 years with COVID-19, enrolled during active disease.

The rearrangement uses TRBV5-1 and TRBJ2-5; 9 bases agree with TRBD1. The germline V gene encodes CDR1 SGHRS and CDR2 YFSETQ. The CDR3 is 16 residues long. J gave up 2 bases and V 2 bases, and 7 bases lay outside the gene matches. In DNA form, the CDR3 reads TGCGCCAGCAGCTTAGGGACAGGGTACCTACAAGAGACCCAGTACTTC. Amino acids: CASSLGTGYLQETQYF.

The rearrangement uses TRBV5-4 and TRBJ1-3; D remains ambiguous. CDR1 SGHNT and CDR2 YYREEE come from the germline V gene (reference sequence). Trimming removed 0 bases at V and 4 bases at J, with 11 bases between. CDR3 length: 15 residues. CDR3: CASSLAGNSGNTIYF. DNA of the CDR3: TGTGCCAGCAGCTTGGCCGGGAATTCGGGAAACACCATATATTTT.

This chain links TRBV6-5 with TRBJ2-5; the D gene is possibly TRBD2 (6 bases). Trimming took 2 bases from V and 1 from J, leaving 11 bases between them. This CDR3 region has 15 residues. Germline lookup yields CDR1 MNHEY and CDR2 SVGAGI. CDR3 in amino acids: CASSYGGGGQETQYF. The CDR3 DNA reads TGTGCCAGCAGTTACGGTGGGGGAGGCCAAGAGACCCAGTACTTC.

In this sample, this clone turned up once. V is TRBV5-1 and J is TRBJ1-2; D may be TRBD1 (6 bases). CDR3 length: 16 residues. Germline-derived CDR1 and CDR2 are SGHRS and YFSETQ. V was trimmed by 4 bases and J by 0 bases, leaving 16 bases between them. The CDR3 DNA sequence: TGCGCCAGCAGCAGGACCGGGACACAAACTAACTATGGCTACACCTTC. It is translated as CASSRTGTQTNYGYTF.

The genes are TRBV4-1 and TRBJ1-1, with 8 nucleotides matching TRBD1. The CDR3 loop spans 16 amino acids. Germline V gene sequence: CDR1 MGHRA, CDR2 YSYEKL. V lost 0 bases and J lost 1; bases outside the gene matches: 4. CDR3 amino acids: CASSQDQGATNTEAFF. In DNA form, the CDR3 reads TGCGCCAGCAGCCAAGACCAGGGGGCCACGAACACTGAAGCTTTCTTT.

This clone was seen just once. The CDR3 sequence: CASTDGTSSIYEQYF. The CDR3 nucleotides are TGTGCCAGCACAGACGGGACTAGCAGTATTTACGAGCAGTACTTC. The chain couples TRBV7-8 to TRBJ2-7, with 9 bases that match TRBD2. V was clipped by 7 bases and J by 4 bases; unmatched bases: 11. The CDR3 covers 15 residues. In germline, CDR1 is SGHVS, CDR2 FQNEAQ.

The rearrangement uses TRBV7-3 and TRBJ2-1; the match to TRBD2 covers 10 bases. Germline assignment: CDR1 SGHTA and CDR2 FQGTGA. The CDR3 totals 15 residues. The trim removed 1 base at V and 8 bases at J, leaving 5 bases unmatched. CDR3 region: CASSLRTSGKDEQFF. In nucleotides, the CDR3 is TGTGCCAGCAGCTTAAGAACTAGCGGGAAGGATGAGCAGTTCTTC.

This chain connects TRBV28 to TRBJ1-4; D not certain. V lost 8 bases and J lost 5, with 9 bases in between. CDR1 is MDHEN and CDR2 is SYDVKM in the germline V gene. The CDR3 consists of 12 residues. The CDR3 is CASGGKNEKLFF. Here the CDR3 DNA reads TGTGCCAGCGGCGGGAAAAATGAAAAACTGTTTTTT.

The chain links TRBV12-5 to TRBJ1-3; possibly TRBD1 for D (6 bases). Germline V lookup: CDR1 LGHNT, CDR2 FRNRAP. Trimming pared 6 bases from V and 4 bases from J, leaving 10 bases between. CDR3 length equals 13 residues. The CDR3 bases are TGTGCTAGTGGACGGGGGGGCGGAAACACCATATATTTT. It encodes CASGRGGGNTIYF.